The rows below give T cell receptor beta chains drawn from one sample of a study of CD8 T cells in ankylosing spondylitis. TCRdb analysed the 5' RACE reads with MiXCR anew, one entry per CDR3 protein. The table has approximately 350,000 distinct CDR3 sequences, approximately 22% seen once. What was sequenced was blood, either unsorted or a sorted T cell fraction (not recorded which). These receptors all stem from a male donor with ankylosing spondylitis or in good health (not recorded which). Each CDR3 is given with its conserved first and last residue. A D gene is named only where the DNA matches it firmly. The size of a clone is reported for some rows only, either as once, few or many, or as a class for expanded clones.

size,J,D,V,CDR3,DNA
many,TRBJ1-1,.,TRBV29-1,CSVYTVPTGGGEAFF,TGCAGCGTTTATACCGTCCCGACCGGGGGCGGAGAAGCTTTCTTT
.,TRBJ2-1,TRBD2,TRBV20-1,CSARDEAPPSGSLYNEQFF,TGCAGTGCTAGAGATGAGGCCCCCCCTAGCGGTTCATTGTACAATGAGCAGTTCTTC
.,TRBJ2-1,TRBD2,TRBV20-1,CSARIGGGGYEQFF,TGCAGTGCTAGAATCGGCGGGGGTGGCTATGAGCAGTTCTTC
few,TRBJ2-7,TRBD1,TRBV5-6,CASSYPGQSYEQYF,TGTGCCAGCAGCTACCCGGGACAGTCCTACGAGCAGTACTTC
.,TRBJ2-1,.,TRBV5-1,CASRVGWSVYNEQFF,TGCGCCAGCAGGGTGGGGTGGAGCGTCTACAATGAGCAGTTCTTC
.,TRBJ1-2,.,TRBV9,CASSESTETYGYTF,TGTGCCAGCAGCGAGTCGACGGAGACCTATGGCTACACCTTC
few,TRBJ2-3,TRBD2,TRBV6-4,CATSTSGGADTQYF,TGTGCCACCTCGACTAGCGGGGGGGCTGATACGCAGTATTTT
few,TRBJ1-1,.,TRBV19,CASSIWSKTEAFF,TGTGCCAGTAGTATATGGAGCAAAACTGAAGCTTTCTTT
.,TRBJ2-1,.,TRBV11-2,CASSSPIWGHEQFF,TGTGCCAGCAGCTCACCTATATGGGGCCATGAGCAGTTCTTC
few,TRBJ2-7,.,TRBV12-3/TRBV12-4,CASCEGTGEQYF,TGTGCCAGCTGCGAGGGCACGGGTGAGCAGTACTTC
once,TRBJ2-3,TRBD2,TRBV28,CASSTRTSGGDTDTQYF,TGTGCCAGCAGTACTCGGACTAGCGGGGGGGACACAGATACGCAGTATTTT
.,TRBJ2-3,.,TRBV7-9,CASSLEGHLPPDTQYF,TGTGCCAGCAGCTTAGAGGGGCACCTGCCACCAGATACGCAGTATTTT
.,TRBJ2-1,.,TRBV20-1,CSFSGAYNEQFF,TGCAGTTTCTCCGGGGCCTACAATGAGCAGTTCTTC
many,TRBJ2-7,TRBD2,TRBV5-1,CASSLAGGPYEQYF,TGTGCCAGCAGCTTAGCGGGGGGACCCTACGAGCAGTACTTC
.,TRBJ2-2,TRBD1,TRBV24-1,CATSDLRGQGTGELFF,TGTGCCACCAGTGATTTGAGGGGGCAGGGCACCGGGGAGCTGTTTTTT
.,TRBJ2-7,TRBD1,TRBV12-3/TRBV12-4,CASSLPWDRGHEQYF,TGTGCCAGCAGCCTCCCTTGGGACAGGGGACACGAGCAGTACTTC
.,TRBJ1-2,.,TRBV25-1,CASSGGGWGYTF,TGTGCCAGCAGTGGTGGAGGGTGGGGCTACACCTTC
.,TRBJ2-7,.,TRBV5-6,CASSDGQTEYEQYF,TGTGCCAGCAGCGATGGACAGACAGAATACGAGCAGTACTTC
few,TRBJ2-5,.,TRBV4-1,CASSQEDSWKKTQYF,TGCGCCAGCAGCCAAGAGGACTCTTGGAAGAAGACCCAGTACTTC
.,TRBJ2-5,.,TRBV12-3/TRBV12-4,CASSRLLRQETQYF,TGTGCCAGCAGTCGCTTACTTAGACAAGAGACCCAGTACTTC
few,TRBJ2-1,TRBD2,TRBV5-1,CATSGDNYNEQFF,TGCGCCACTAGCGGGGATAACTACAATGAGCAGTTCTTC
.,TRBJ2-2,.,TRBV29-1,CSTRVGTGELFF,TGCAGCACCCGGGTGGGGACCGGGGAGCTGTTTTTT
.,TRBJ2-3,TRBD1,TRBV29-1,CSVGGTGGMDTQYF,TGCAGCGTTGGCGGGACAGGGGGGATGGATACGCAGTATTTT
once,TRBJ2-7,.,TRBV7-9,CASSLVGGTSYEQYF,TGTGCCAGCAGCCTCGTTGGGGGGACATCCTACGAGCAGTACTTC
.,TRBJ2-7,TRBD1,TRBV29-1,CSVEEGGRGDEQYF,TGCAGCGTTGAAGAAGGGGGCAGGGGCGACGAGCAGTACTTC